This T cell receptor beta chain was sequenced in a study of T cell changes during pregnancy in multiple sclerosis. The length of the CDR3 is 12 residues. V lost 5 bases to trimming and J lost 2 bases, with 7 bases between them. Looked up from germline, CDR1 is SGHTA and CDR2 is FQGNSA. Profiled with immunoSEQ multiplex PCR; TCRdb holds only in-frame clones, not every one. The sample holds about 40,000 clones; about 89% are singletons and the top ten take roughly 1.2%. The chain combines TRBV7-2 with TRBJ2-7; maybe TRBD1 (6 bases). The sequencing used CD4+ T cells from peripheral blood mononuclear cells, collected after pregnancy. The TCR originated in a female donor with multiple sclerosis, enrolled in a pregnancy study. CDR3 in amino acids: CASSPGAYEQYF. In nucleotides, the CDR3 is TGTGCCAGCAGCCCAGGGGCCTACGAGCAGTACTTC.